Given below is one T cell receptor (beta chain) in context. Its target is unknown. This sample stems from a study of cytomegalovirus exposure and HLA in healthy donors. The primer mix had 60 Vbeta and 13 Jbeta primers. Only in-frame clones appear in the TCRdb table, and some are missing; sequencing was by immunoSEQ multiplex PCR. The sample records some 150,000 clones, 80% being singletons. The CDR3 is 12 amino acids. V shed 1 base, J shed 12 bases, and the junction held 7 bases outside the gene matches. The germline V gene has CDR1 SQVTM and CDR2 ANQGSEA. Study results and caveats: Analysis performed later found more than 15,000 TCR beta sequences associated with HLA alleles at 0.05 false discovery rate.

The rearrangement uses TRBV29-1 and TRBJ1-2; 8 bases are a match to TRBD1. The sample consisted of PBMCs. This receptor was taken from a man under 40 in good health and CMV-seronegative. Here the CDR3 DNA reads TGCAGCGTTGAAGTGGCGACAGGGGAAAACACCTTC. It encodes CSVEVATGENTF.